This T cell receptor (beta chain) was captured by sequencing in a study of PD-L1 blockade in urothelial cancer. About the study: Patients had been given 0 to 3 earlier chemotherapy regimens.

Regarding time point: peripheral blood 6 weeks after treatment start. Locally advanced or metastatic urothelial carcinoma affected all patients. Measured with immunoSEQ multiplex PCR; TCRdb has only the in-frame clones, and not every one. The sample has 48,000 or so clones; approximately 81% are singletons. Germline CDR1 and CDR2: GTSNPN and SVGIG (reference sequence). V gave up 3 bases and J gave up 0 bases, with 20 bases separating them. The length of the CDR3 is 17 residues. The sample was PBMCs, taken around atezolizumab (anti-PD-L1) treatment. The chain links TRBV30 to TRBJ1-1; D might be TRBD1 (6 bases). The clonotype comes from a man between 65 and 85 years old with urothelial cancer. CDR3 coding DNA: TGTGCCTGGAGACGGGGGGGGGCGGAGGGGATGAACACTGAAGCTTTCTTT. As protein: CAWRRGGAEGMNTEAFF.